This T cell receptor (beta chain) was observed in a study of blood T cell repertoires in COVID-19. CDR1 and CDR2 from the germline V gene are SGHRS and YFSETQ. The CDR3 contains 14 residues. V dropped 6 bases and J dropped 3 bases, with 15 bases sitting between them. Sequenced by immunoSEQ multiplex PCR; TCRdb stores in-frame clones only, minus some. This table holds approximately 300,000 clones, about 86% found once. The gene calls are TRBV5-1 and TRBJ1-1; D may be TRBD1 (5 bases). The sequencing input was peripheral blood. The TCR sequence derives from a woman between 45 and 60 years old with acute or convalescent COVID-19. This CDR3 is CASKAQGSDTEAFF. The CDR3 region has the DNA TGCGCCAGCAAGGCCCAGGGATCGGACACTGAAGCTTTCTTT.